This T cell receptor beta chain was retrieved from a study of metastatic and nonmetastatic thyroid tumors. Study-wide context: Thyroid patients, malignant and benign, had repertoires compared across blood and tumor or nodule tissue. Regarding the study as a whole: It was reportedly found that TCR beta diversity was significantly higher in malignant thyroid tumors than in benign nodules, a difference seen in both blood and tumor samples.

CDR1 and CDR2 (germline): DFQATT, SNEGSKA (reference sequence). V lost 2 bases, J lost 1 base, and 15 bases lay in between. This CDR3 is 15 amino acids long. As to this clone: Its antigen remains unknown.

In the original analysis: The distant-metastasis classifier for papillary thyroid cancer was built from CDR3 differences across clinicopathological groups. TCRdb re-analyzed the PCR reads using MiXCR. Clone size and V and J calls follow TCRdb, not the original study. This table has tens of thousands of clones, 9.5% to 15% appearing once. There were no patients who had received any treatment before thyroid surgery. What was sequenced was tumor tissue. This receptor was identified in a female donor with papillary thyroid cancer or a benign thyroid nodule (not recorded which). Some clones in this sample may be carry-over from other donors' samples. The chain links TRBV20-1 to TRBJ2-7, with D perhaps matching TRBD2 (5 bases). The CDR3 is CSARYGRGRSYEQYF. DNA for the CDR3: TGCAGTGCTAGATACGGGCGTGGGAGATCCTACGAGCAGTACTTC.